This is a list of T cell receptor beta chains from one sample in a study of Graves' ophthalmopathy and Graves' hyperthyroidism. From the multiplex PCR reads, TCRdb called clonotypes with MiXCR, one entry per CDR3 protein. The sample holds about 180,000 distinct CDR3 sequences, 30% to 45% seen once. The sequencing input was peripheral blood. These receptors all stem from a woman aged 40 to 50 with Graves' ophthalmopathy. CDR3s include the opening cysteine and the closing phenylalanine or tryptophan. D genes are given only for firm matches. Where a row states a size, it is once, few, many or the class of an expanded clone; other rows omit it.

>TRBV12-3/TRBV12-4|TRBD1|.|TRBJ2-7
CASTWDRRYEQYF
TGTGCCAGCACCTGGGACAGAAGATACGAGCAGTACTTC
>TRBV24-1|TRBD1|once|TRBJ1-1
CATGRDRGNTEAFF
TGTGCCACCGGGAGGGACAGGGGGAACACTGAAGCTTTCTTT
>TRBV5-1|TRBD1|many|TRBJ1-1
CASSLGGTQGWANTEAFF
TGCGCCAGCAGCTTGGGGGGCACACAGGGGTGGGCGAACACTGAAGCTTTCTTT
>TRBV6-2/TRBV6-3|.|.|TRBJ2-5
CASSRRKIGETQYF
TGTGCCAGCAGCCGTAGAAAGATTGGAGAGACCCAGTACTTC
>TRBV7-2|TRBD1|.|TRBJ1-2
CASSWTGPNGYTF
TGTGCCAGCAGCTGGACAGGGCCTAATGGCTACACCTTC
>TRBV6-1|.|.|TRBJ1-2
CASSESGRYGYTF
TGTGCCAGCAGTGAATCTGGTCGCTATGGCTACACCTTC
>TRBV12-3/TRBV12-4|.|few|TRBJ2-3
CASSWRGADTQYF
TGTGCCAGCAGTTGGAGGGGGGCAGATACGCAGTATTTT
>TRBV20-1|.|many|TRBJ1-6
CSARGGGQPSSYNSPLHF
TGCAGTGCTAGAGGGGGGGGGCAACCGAGCTCCTATAATTCACCCCTCCACTTT
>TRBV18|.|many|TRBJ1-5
CASSVDGNQAQHF
TGTGCCAGCTCAGTGGACGGTAATCAGGCCCAGCATTTT
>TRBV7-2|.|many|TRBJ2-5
CASSLAGREETQYF
TGTGCCAGCAGCCTGGCGGGCAGGGAGGAGACCCAGTACTTC
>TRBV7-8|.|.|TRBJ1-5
CASSPSRESRQPQHF
TGTGCCAGCAGCCCCTCGAGGGAGTCGCGACAGCCCCAGCATTTT
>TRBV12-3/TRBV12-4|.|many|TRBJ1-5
CASSRIEGMPQHF
TGTGCCAGCAGCAGAATAGAGGGGATGCCCCAGCATTTT
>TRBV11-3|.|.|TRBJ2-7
CASSLLGMTNEQYF
TGTGCCAGCAGCTTACTGGGAATGACTAACGAGCAGTACTTC
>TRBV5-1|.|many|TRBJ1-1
CASSWGARGTEAFF
TGCGCCAGTTCCTGGGGGGCCCGCGGCACTGAAGCTTTCTTT
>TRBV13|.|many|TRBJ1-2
CASSEGTLDYGYTF
TGTGCCAGCAGCGAAGGGACATTGGACTATGGCTACACCTTC
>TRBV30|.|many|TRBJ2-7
CAWSPGIGSYEQYF
TGTGCCTGGAGTCCCGGTATCGGCTCCTACGAGCAGTACTTC
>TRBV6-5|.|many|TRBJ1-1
CASSSFGGRLSNTEAFF
TGTGCCAGCAGTTCTTTCGGGGGGAGGCTCTCGAACACTGAAGCTTTCTTT
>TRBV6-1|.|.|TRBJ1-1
CASIQGGGTTEAFF
TGTGCCAGCATCCAAGGGGGGGGTACCACTGAAGCTTTCTTT
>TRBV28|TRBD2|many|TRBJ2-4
CASSLLLSGAGRAKNIQYF
TGTGCCAGCAGTTTATTGTTATCGGGAGCGGGAAGGGCCAAAAACATTCAGTACTTC